The 15 T cell receptor beta chains given below trace back to one sample, sequenced in a study of blood T cell repertoires in COVID-19. The data were produced by immunoSEQ multiplex PCR, yet TCRdb's version contains in-frame clones alone and is incomplete. Among 85,000 to 110,000 clones listed, about 90% were seen once. The sequenced sample was peripheral blood. Receptors originate from a human donor in a cohort sampled during active COVID-19.

The rearrangement joins TRBV3-1 (or the pseudogene TRBV3-2) to TRBJ1-1, with unresolved D. Between the trimmed V and J ends, which lost 3 bases and 1 base, there was a span of 12 bases. This CDR3 comprises 15 residues. Germline CDR1 is LGHDT and CDR2 is YNNKEL (reference sequence). DNA for the CDR3: TGTGCCAGCAGCCACTTTTGGGAGGGGAACACTGAAGCTTTCTTT. It is translated as CASSHFWEGNTEAFF.

The genes are TRBV15 and TRBJ1-1; D might be TRBD1 (6 bases). The CDR3 consists of 16 residues. The V gene's germline CDR1 is LNHNV and CDR2 YYDKDF (reference sequence). Trimming stripped 2 bases from V and 5 bases from J, with 18 bases between. The CDR3 DNA is TGTGCCACCAGCAGACGAACAGGGCCGGTAGGGACTGAAGCTTTCTTT. Amino acids: CATSRRTGPVGTEAFF.

V usage is TRBV27 and J usage is TRBJ2-3; 10 nucleotides agree with TRBD2. Per germline, CDR1 MNHEY and CDR2 SMNVEV (reference sequence). J was trimmed by 5 bases and V by 6 bases; bases with no gene match: 11. The length of the CDR3 is 16 residues. CDR3 sequence: CASSHTTRLAGDTQYF. The CDR3 nucleotides are TGTGCCAGCAGCCACACCACGCGACTAGCGGGAGATACGCAGTATTTT.

This sequence joins TRBV18 and TRBJ1-1; TRBD1 aligns across 7 bases. CDR1 and CDR2 (germline): KGHSH, LQKENI. The CDR3 sequence is 16 residues long. J was trimmed by 4 bases and V by 3 bases; bases with no gene match: 11. The CDR3 spells CASSPTGRGEATEAFF. CDR3 nucleotides: TGTGCCAGCTCACCGACAGGGCGTGGGGAAGCCACTGAAGCTTTCTTT.

Concerning this clone: An end of the junction does not agree with germline; a read error may underlie this. This chain connects TRBV18 to TRBJ1-1, with TRBD1 as a possible D gene (6 bases). Germline V gives CDR1 KGHSH, CDR2 LQKENI. This CDR3 is 14 amino acids long. For the CDR3, the DNA is TGTGCCAGCTCACCTTTAACAGGGAACTCTGAAGCTTTCTTT. As protein: CASSPLTGNSEAFF.

The J gene is TRBJ2-7, the V gene TRBV6-5, with 7 bases identical to TRBD1. V lost 6 bases to trimming and J lost 2 bases; unmatched junction nucleotides: 4. Germline CDR1 and CDR2: MNHEY and SVGAGI. The CDR3 spans 13 residues. The CDR3 coding sequence is TGTGCCAGCAGGCAGGGGGTAACCTACGAGCAGTACTTC. This codes for CASRQGVTYEQYF.

This chain links TRBV19 with TRBJ1-1; D ambiguous. The CDR3 contains 14 residues. V shed 6 bases and J shed 5 bases, with 16 bases lying between them. Germline V gives CDR1 LNHDA, CDR2 SQIVND (reference sequence). This CDR3 reads CASRTKSGWTEAFF. The CDR3 DNA reads as TGTGCCAGTAGGACAAAGTCTGGTTGGACTGAAGCTTTCTTT.

CDR3 DNA sequence: TGCGCCAGCAGCCAACACGCGGCGGGCGGCTACACCTTC. This gives the protein CASSQHAAGGYTF. The chain joins TRBV4-1 to TRBJ1-2; D remains unclear. V dropped 2 bases and J dropped 8 bases, with 12 bases sitting between them. Per germline, CDR1 MGHRA and CDR2 YSYEKL. The CDR3 runs to 13 residues.

The chain employs TRBV9 and TRBJ2-3; 8 bases agree with TRBD1. Germline V gives CDR1 SGDLS, CDR2 YYNGEE. The V and J ends lost 0 bases and 1 base, in that order; junction bases with no gene match: 7. The CDR3 sequence is 17 residues long. The CDR3 nucleotides are TGTGCCAGCAGCGTAGGGGGACAGGATATACGCACAGATACGCAGTATTTT. This encodes CASSVGGQDIRTDTQYF.

This chain uses TRBV5-1 with TRBJ1-4; 9 nucleotides line up with TRBD1. The V segment lost 4 bases and the J segment 8 bases; nucleotides outside the gene matches: 15. The CDR3 loop spans 17 amino acids. Per the germline V gene, CDR1 is SGHRS and CDR2 is YFSETQ. CDR3 residues: CASSTGTGSRLGEKLFF. Here the CDR3 DNA reads TGCGCCAGCAGCACCGGGACAGGGTCACGGCTAGGGGAAAAACTGTTTTTT.

In nucleotides, the CDR3 is TGTGCCAGCAGTTTCACAAGTATGAACACTGAAGCTTTCTTT. Protein product: CASSFTSMNTEAFF. This chain uses TRBV27 with TRBJ1-1; D is undetermined. CDR3 length: 14 amino acids. Looked up from germline, CDR1 is MNHEY and CDR2 is SMNVEV (reference sequence). The germline V and J ends were trimmed by 3 bases and 0 bases, with 8 bases remaining between them.

The chain is built from TRBV13 and TRBJ2-1, with D possibly matching TRBD1 (7 bases). The CDR3 totals 13 residues. V was cut by 5 bases and J by 6 bases, with 11 bases left in between. Germline-derived CDR1 and CDR2 are PRHDT and FYEKMQ (reference sequence). The CDR3 protein is CASSGGTANEQFF. The DNA of the CDR3 is TGTGCCAGCAGCGGAGGGACAGCCAATGAGCAGTTCTTC. The whole variable domain, remainder taken from reference TRBV13 and TRBJ2-1, is AAGVIQSPRHLIKEKRETATLKCYPIPRHDTVYWYQQGPGQDPQFLISFYEKMQSDKGSIPDRFSAQQFSDYHSELNMSSLELGDSALYFCASSGGTANEQFFGPGTRLTVL.

The chain has TRBV5-4 and TRBJ2-6, with D unresolved. Germline V gives CDR1 SGHNT, CDR2 YYREEE (reference sequence). Trimming cost V 0 bases and J 0 bases, with 10 bases left between them. CDR3 length: 17 amino acids. CDR3 nucleotides: TGTGCCAGCAGCTTGGCCAGTCTCCGCTCTGGGGCCAACGTCCTGACTTTC. It codes for CASSLASLRSGANVLTF.

This chain joins TRBV4-2 and TRBJ2-3; 8 bases align to TRBD1. The trim removed 4 bases at V and 1 base at J, leaving 7 bases unmatched. Germline CDR1 LGHNA, CDR2 YNFKEQ. This CDR3 comprises 16 residues. CDR3 DNA sequence: TGTGCCAGCAGCCCCACCAAGGGACAGGGCACAGATACGCAGTATTTT. Translating gives CASSPTKGQGTDTQYF.

The rearrangement links TRBV5-5 to TRBJ1-1; 7 nucleotides line up with TRBD1. Germline V gene data show CDR1 as SGHKS and CDR2 as YYEKEE (reference sequence). V lost 0 bases, J lost 4 bases, and 6 bases stayed unmatched. This CDR3 spans 15 amino acids. CDR3 residues: CASSLGQGVSTEAFF. The DNA of the CDR3 is TGTGCCAGCAGCTTGGGCCAGGGGGTCAGCACTGAAGCTTTCTTT.